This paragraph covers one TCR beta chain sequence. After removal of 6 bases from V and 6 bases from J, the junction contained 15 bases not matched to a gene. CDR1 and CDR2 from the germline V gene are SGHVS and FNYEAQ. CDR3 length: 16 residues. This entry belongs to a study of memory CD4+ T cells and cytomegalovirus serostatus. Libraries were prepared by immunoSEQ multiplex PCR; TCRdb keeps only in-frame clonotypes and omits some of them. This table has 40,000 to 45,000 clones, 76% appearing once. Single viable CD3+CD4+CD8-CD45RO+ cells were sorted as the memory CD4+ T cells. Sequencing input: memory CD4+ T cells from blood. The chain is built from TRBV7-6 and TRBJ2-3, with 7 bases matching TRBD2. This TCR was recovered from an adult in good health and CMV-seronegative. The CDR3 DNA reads TGTGCCAGCAGTGGGTCCGCAGCGGGGTCTGTCGATACGCAGTATTTT. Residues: CASSGSAAGSVDTQYF.